The rows below give T cell receptor beta chains drawn from one sample of a study of blood T cell repertoires in COVID-19. The repertoire was sequenced with immunoSEQ multiplex PCR; TCRdb's copy has only in-frame clones and lacks some. This table has 300,000 to 350,000 clones, around 90% appearing once. Sequences were obtained from peripheral blood. The receptors were sampled from a woman aged 18-35 years who had recovered from COVID-19. The CDR3 runs from the conserved cysteine through the conserved F or W. The D gene is left open where the match is weak. A row's size may be missing; if present it is once, few, many or a size class.

j_call	d_call	clone_size	v_call	cdr3_nt	cdr3_aa
TRBJ1-1	TRBD1	.	TRBV5-1	TGCGCCAGCAGCATGGACAGGGCCTACACTGAAGCTTTCTTT	CASSMDRAYTEAFF
TRBJ1-4	.	few	TRBV7-9	TGTGCCAGCAGCCAACCGTCAGATTCGAATGAAAAACTGTTTTTT	CASSQPSDSNEKLFF
TRBJ2-1	TRBD2	.	TRBV6-5	TGTGCCAGCAGACGGGACTACTACAATGAGCAGTTCTTC	CASRRDYYNEQFF
TRBJ2-5	.	.	TRBV7-9	TGTGCCAGCAGCTTAGCGGCGGGCGTCCCATCAGAGACCCAGTACTTC	CASSLAAGVPSETQYF
TRBJ2-5	.	.	TRBV27	TGTGCCAGCAGTTGGTCCCTAGCACCACAAGAGACCCAGTACTTC	CASSWSLAPQETQYF
TRBJ2-4	.	.	TRBV9	TGTGCCAGCAGCGTAGGACAGGTGGGCGGAAACATTCAGTACTTC	CASSVGQVGGNIQYF
TRBJ1-4	.	.	TRBV15	TGTGCCACCAGCAACACCTTCTCAGCAACTAATGAAAAACTGTTTTTT	CATSNTFSATNEKLFF
TRBJ1-5	.	.	TRBV19	TGTGCCAGTAGTCCCTTCCGACCTAGGAGCAATCAGCCCCAGCATTTT	CASSPFRPRSNQPQHF
TRBJ2-2	TRBD1	.	TRBV9	TGTGCCAGCACGGGGACAGGCTACACCGGGGAGCTGTTTTTT	CASTGTGYTGELFF
TRBJ1-4	.	.	TRBV7-9	TGTGCCAGCAGCCCCCGACAAGGTGCGCCTAATGAAAAACTGTTTTTT	CASSPRQGAPNEKLFF
TRBJ2-1	TRBD2	.	TRBV9	TGTGCCAGCAGCGAATTCGGGACTAGCGGTTTCGGTGAGCAGTTCTTC	CASSEFGTSGFGEQFF
TRBJ1-1	.	.	TRBV19	TGTGCCAGTAGTATCGGCCAGGGAGGGATGCCTGAAGCTTTCTTT	CASSIGQGGMPEAFF
TRBJ2-3	TRBD2	.	TRBV18	TGTGCCAGCTCACGTGGGACTAGCGGGAGTTCAGATACGCAGTATTTT	CASSRGTSGSSDTQYF
TRBJ1-3	.	once	TRBV7-2	TGTGCCAGCAGCTTATTCGACGGCGGGGTCACTGGAAACACCATATATTTT	CASSLFDGGVTGNTIYF
TRBJ1-6	.	.	TRBV19	TGTGCCAGTAGAATAATTTCGGTATCCTATAATTCACCCCTCCACTTT	CASRIISVSYNSPLHF
TRBJ2-3	TRBD2	.	TRBV7-9	TGTGCCAGCCAGCGTCCAGCGGGAGGGCCGAGCACAGATACGCAGTATTTT	CASQRPAGGPSTDTQYF
TRBJ1-2	.	.	TRBV5-4	TGTGCCAGCAGCGCCCCACCATACAGGGGCTACACCTTC	CASSAPPYRGYTF
TRBJ1-2	TRBD1	few	TRBV6-2/TRBV6-3	TGTGCCAGCAGTTATAGCCCGGGACAGCCTTATGGCTACACCTTC	CASSYSPGQPYGYTF
TRBJ1-1	TRBD1	.	TRBV4-1	TGCGCCAGCAGCCATGACAGGGGGGGTACTGAAGCTTTCTTT	CASSHDRGGTEAFF
TRBJ2-3	TRBD1	.	TRBV4-3	TGCGCCAGCAGCCAAGATAGGGGGCCTTCTACCACAGATACGCAGTATTTT	CASSQDRGPSTTDTQYF
TRBJ2-1	TRBD1	.	TRBV4-3	TGCGCCAGCAGCCCGAGCCTAACAGGGGGCGGTGGAAATGAGCAGTTCTTC	CASSPSLTGGGGNEQFF
TRBJ1-2	TRBD1	.	TRBV5-4	TGTGCCAGCAGAAAGACAGGGTCTAACTATGGCTACACCTTC	CASRKTGSNYGYTF
TRBJ2-1	TRBD1	.	TRBV19	TGTGCCAGTAGTATCGCGGGACAGGGTAGCAATGAGCAGTTCTTC	CASSIAGQGSNEQFF
TRBJ2-1	.	.	TRBV6-2/TRBV6-3	TGTGCCAGCAGCCACCAACTAGATCTAGCCTACAATGAGCAGTTCTTC	CASSHQLDLAYNEQFF
TRBJ1-3	.	.	TRBV15	TGTGCCACCAGCAGTGACAGCGGAAACACCATATATTTT	CATSSDSGNTIYF
TRBJ2-3	TRBD2	.	TRBV15	TGTGCCACCAGCAGACCTCTTTACAGTAGCGGGGGGGGCACAGATACGCAGTATTTT	CATSRPLYSSGGGTDTQYF